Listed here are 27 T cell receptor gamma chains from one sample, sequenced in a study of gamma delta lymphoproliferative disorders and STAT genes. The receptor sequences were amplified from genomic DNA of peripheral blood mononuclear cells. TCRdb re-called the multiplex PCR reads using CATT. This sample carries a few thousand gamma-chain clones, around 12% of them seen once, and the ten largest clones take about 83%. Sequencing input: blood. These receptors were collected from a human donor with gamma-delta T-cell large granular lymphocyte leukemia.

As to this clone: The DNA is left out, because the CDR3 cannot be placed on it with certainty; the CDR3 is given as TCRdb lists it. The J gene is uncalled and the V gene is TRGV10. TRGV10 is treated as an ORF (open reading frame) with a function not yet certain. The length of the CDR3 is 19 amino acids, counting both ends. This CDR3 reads CAAWDYLIIRNSLAVEQHF.

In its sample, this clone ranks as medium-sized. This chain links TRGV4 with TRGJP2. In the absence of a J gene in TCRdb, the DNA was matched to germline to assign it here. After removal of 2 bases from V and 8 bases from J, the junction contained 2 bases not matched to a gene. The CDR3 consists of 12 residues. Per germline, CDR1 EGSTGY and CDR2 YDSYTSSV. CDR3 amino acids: CATWDADWIKTF. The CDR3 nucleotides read TGTGCCACCTGGGATGCGGATTGGATCAAGACGTTT.

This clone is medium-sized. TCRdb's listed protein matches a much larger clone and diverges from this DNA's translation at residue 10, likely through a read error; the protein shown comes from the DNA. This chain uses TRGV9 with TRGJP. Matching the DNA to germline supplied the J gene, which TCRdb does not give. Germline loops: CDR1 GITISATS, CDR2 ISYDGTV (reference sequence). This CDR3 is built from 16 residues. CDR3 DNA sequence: TGTGCCTTGTGGGAGGTGGAAGAGTTGAGCAAAAAAATCAAGGTATTT. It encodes CALWEVEELSKKIKVF.

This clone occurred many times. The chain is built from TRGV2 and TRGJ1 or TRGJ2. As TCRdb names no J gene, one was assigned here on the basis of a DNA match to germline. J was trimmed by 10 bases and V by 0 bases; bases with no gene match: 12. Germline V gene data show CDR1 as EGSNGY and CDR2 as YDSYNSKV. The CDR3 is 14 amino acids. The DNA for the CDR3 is TGTGCCACCTGGGACGGGCCGGTATTATTAAAGAAACTCTTT. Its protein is CATWDGPVLLKKLF.

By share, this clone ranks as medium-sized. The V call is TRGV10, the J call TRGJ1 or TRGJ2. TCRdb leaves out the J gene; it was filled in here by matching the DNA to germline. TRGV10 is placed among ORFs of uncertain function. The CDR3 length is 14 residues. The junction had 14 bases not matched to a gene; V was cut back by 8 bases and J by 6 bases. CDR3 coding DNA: TGTGCTGCGTGGGATAGTAATCGGTGTTATAAGAAACTCTTT. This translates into CAAWDSNRCYKKLF.

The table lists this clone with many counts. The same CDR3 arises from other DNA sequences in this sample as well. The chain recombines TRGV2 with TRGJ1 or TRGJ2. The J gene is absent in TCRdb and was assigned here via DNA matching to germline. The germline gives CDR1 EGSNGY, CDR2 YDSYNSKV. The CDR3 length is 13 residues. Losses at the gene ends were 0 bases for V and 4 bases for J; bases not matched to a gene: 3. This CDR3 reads CATWDGHYYKKLF. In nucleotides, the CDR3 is TGTGCCACCTGGGACGGGCACTATTATAAGAAACTCTTT.

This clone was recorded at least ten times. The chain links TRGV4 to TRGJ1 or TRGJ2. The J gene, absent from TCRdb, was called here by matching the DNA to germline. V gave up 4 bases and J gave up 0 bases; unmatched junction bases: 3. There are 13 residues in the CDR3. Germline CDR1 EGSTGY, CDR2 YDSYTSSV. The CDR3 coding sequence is TGTGCCACCTGGGAACTGAATTATTATAAGAAACTCTTT. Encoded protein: CATWELNYYKKLF.

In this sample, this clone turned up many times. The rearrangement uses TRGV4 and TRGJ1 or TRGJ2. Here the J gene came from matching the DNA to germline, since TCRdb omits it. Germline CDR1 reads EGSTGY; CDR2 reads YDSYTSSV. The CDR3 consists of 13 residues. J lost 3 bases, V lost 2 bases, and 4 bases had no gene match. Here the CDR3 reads CATWDDPYYKKLF. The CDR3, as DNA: TGTGCCACCTGGGATGACCCTTATTATAAGAAACTCTTT.

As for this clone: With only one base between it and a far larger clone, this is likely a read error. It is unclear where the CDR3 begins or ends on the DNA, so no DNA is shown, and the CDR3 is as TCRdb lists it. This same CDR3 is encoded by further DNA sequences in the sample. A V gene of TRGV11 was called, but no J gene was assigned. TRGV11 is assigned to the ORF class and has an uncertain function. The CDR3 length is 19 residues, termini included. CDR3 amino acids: CTTVPAGLGTLVGYYKKLF.

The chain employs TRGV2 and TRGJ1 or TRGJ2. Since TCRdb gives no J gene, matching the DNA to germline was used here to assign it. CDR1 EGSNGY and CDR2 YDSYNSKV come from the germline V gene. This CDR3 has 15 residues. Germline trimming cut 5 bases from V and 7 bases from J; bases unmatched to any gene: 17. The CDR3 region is CATWGGWPCVYKKLF. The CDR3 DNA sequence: TGTGCCACCTGGGGGGGCTGGCCCTGTGTGTATAAGAAACTCTTT.

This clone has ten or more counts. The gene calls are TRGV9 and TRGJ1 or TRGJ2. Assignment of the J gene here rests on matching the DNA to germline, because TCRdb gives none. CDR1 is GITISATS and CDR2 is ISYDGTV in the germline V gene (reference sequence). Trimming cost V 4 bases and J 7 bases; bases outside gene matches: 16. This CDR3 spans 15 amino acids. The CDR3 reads CALWDRWVWGYKKLF. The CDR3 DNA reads TGTGCCTTGTGGGATAGGTGGGTCTGGGGGTATAAGAAACTCTTT.

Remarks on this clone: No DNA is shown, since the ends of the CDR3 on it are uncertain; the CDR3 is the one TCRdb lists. The CDR3 is CATWSTIIRNSLAVEQHF. The J gene was not called, though the V gene is TRGV4. Inclusive of both ends, the CDR3 amounts to 18 amino acids. Germline V gene lookup returns CDR1 EGSTGY and CDR2 YDSYTSSV.

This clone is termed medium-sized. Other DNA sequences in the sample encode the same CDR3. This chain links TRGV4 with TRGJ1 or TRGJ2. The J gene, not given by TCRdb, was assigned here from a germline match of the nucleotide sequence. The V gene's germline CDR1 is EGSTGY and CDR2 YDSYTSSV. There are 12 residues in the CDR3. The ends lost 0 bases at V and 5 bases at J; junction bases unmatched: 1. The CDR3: CATWDGDYKKLF. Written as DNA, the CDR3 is TGTGCCACCTGGGATGGGGATTATAAGAAACTCTTT.

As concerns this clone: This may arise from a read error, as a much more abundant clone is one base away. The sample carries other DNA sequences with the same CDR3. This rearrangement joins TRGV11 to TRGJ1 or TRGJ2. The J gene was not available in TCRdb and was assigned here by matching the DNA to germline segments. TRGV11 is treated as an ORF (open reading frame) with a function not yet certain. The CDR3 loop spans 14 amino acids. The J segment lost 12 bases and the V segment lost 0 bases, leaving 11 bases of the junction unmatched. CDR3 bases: TGTGCCTGCTGGATTAGGCACGTCGTAGGGGCGAAACTCTTT. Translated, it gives CACWIRHVVGAKLF.

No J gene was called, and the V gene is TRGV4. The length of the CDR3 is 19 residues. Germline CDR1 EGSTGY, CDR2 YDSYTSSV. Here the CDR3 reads CATWDGTIIRNSVAVEQHF. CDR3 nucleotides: TGTGCCACCTGGGATGGAACTATTATAAGAAACTCTGTGGCAGTGGAACAACACTTC.

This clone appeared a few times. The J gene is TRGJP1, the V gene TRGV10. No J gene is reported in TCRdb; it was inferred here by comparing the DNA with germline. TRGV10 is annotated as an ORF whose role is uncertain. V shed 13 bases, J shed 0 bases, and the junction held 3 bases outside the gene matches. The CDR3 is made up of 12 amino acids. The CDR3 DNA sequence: TGTGCTGTCAATACCACTGGTTGGTTCAAGATATTT. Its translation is CAVNTTGWFKIF.

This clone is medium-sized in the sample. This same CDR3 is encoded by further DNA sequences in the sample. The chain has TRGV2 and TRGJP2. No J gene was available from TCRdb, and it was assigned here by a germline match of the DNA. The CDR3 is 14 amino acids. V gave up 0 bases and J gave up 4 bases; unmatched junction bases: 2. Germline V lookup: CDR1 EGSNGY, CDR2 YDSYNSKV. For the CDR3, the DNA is TGTGCCACCTGGGACGGGCCTAGTGATTGGATCAAGACGTTT. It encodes CATWDGPSDWIKTF.

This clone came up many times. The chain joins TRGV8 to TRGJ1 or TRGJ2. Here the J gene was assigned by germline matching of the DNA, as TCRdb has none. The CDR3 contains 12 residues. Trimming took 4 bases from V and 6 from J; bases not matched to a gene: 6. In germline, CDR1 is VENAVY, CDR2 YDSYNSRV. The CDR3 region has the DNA TGTGCCACCTGGGAGGGTCGTTATAAGAAACTCTTT. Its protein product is CATWEGRYKKLF.

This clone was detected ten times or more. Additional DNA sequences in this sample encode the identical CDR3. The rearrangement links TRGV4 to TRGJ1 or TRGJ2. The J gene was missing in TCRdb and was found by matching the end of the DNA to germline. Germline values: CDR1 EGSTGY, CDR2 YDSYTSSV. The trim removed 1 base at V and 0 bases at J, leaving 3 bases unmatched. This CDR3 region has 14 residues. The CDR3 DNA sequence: TGTGCCACCTGGGATGGCTTGAATTATTATAAGAAACTCTTT. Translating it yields CATWDGLNYYKKLF.

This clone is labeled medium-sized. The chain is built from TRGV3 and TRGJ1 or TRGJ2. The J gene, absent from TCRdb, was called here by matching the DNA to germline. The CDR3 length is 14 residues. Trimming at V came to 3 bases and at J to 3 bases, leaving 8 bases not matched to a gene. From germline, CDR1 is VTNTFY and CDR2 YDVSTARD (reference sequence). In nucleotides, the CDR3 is TGTGCCACCTGGGACCGCACCTCTTATTATAAGAAACTCTTT. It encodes CATWDRTSYYKKLF.

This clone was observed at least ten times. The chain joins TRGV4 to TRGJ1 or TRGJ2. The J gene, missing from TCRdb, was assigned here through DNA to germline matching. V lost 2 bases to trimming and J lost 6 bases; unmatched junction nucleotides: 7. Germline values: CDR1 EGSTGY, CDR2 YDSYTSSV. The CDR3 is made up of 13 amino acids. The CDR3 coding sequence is TGTGCCACCTGGGATGTTACCCCTTATAAGAAACTCTTT. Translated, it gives CATWDVTPYKKLF.

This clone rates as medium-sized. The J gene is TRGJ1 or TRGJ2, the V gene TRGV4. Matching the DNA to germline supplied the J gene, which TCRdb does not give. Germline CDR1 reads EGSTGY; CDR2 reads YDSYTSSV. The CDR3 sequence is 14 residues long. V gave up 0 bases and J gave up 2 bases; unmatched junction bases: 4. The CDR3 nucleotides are TGTGCCACCTGGGATGGGCGGGATTATTATAAGAAACTCTTT. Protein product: CATWDGRDYYKKLF.

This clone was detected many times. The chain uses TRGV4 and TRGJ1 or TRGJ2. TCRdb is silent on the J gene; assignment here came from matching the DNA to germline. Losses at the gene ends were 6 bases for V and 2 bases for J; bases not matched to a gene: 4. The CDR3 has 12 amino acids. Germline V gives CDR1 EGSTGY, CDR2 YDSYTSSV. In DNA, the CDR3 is TGTGCCACCTGGAACTATTATTATAAGAAACTCTTT. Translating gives CATWNYYYKKLF.

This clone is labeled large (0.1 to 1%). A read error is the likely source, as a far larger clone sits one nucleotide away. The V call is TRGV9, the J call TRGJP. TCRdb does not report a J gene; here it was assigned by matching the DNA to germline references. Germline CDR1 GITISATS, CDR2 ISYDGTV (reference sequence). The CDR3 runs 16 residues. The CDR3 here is CALWEVEELGTKIKVF. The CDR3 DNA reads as TGTGCCTTGTGGGAGGTGGAAGAGTTGGGCACAAAAATCAAGGTATTT.

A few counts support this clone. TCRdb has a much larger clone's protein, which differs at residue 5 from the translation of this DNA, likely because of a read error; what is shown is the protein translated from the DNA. CDR3 amino acids: CATWHGGKLF. CDR3 in DNA: TGTGCCACCTGGCACGGGGGGAAACTCTTT. The chain is built from TRGV5 and TRGJ1 or TRGJ2. As TCRdb names no J gene, one was assigned here on the basis of a DNA match to germline. V lost 6 bases, J lost 12 bases, and 8 bases stayed unmatched. This CDR3 is 10 amino acids long. Germline V CDR1 and CDR2: VINAFY, YDVSNSKD.

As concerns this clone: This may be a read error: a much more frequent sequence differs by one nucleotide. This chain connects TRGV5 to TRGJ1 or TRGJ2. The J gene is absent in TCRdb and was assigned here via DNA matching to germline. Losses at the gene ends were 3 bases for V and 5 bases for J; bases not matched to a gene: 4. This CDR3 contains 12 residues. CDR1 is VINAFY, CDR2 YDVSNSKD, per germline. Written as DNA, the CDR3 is TGTGCCACCTGGGACGGGAATTATAAGAAACTCTTT. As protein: CATWDGNYKKLF.

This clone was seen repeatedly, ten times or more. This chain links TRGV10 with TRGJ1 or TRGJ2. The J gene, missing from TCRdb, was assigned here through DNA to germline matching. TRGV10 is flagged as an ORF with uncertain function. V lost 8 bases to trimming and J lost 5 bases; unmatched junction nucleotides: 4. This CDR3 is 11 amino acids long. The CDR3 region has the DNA TGTGCTGCGTGGGATAATTATAAGAAACTCTTT. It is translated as CAAWDNYKKLF.